This T cell receptor (beta chain) was identified in a study of sequential checkpoint blockade in melanoma. Study summary: Arm A got nivolumab then ipilimumab; arm B the reverse, 1:1. After both sequences, patients received maintenance nivolumab.

Germline V gives CDR1 SNHLY, CDR2 FYNNEI. Trimming pared 0 bases from V and 8 bases from J, leaving 13 bases between. The CDR3 runs to 15 residues. The data were produced by immunoSEQ multiplex PCR, yet TCRdb's version contains in-frame clones alone and is incomplete. The sample lists around 18,000 clones, roughly 59% occurring once. Treatment here: randomized to nivolumab then ipilimumab (arm A) or the reverse (arm B). DNA-damaging chemotherapy had not been given to any patient beforehand. Sorted cells were live CD3+CD8+, lacking CD19 and CD56, from PBMCs. The sequencing here drew on CD8+ T cells sorted from blood (inferred from file names), taken from a patient given nivolumab and ipilimumab in sequence. The chain has TRBV2 and TRBJ1-4; D is ambiguous. The sequence derives from a human donor with melanoma. CDR3 in amino acids: CASSEAHGFGEKLFF. DNA of the CDR3: TGTGCCAGCAGTGAAGCGCACGGGTTTGGAGAAAAACTGTTTTTT.